Sequencing of this TCR beta chain was carried out in a study of T cell changes during pregnancy in multiple sclerosis. Clones were read by immunoSEQ multiplex PCR, and TCRdb kept only the in-frame ones, dropping some. The sample has more than 25,000 clones, about nine tenths seen once. CDR1 and CDR2 (germline): SGHRS, YFSETQ. This CDR3 is built from 14 residues. Germline trimming cut 2 bases from V and 1 base from J; bases unmatched to any gene: 2. The V gene is TRBV5-1, the J gene TRBJ2-5; the match to TRBD1 covers 7 bases. The sequence was obtained from a female donor with multiple sclerosis, enrolled in a pregnancy study. The specimen comprised CD8+ T cells from peripheral blood mononuclear cells, sampled in the third trimester of pregnancy. CDR3 protein: CASSFRGTQETQYF. The CDR3 nucleotides are TGCGCCAGCAGCTTCAGGGGGACCCAAGAGACCCAGTACTTC. Drawing the rest from reference TRBV5-1 and TRBJ2-5, the complete variable domain is KAGVTQTPRYLIKTRGQQVTLSCSPISGHRSVSWYQQTPGQGLQFLFEYFSETQRNKGNFPGRFSGRQFSNSRSEMNVSTLELGDSALYLCASSFRGTQETQYFGPGTRLLVL.